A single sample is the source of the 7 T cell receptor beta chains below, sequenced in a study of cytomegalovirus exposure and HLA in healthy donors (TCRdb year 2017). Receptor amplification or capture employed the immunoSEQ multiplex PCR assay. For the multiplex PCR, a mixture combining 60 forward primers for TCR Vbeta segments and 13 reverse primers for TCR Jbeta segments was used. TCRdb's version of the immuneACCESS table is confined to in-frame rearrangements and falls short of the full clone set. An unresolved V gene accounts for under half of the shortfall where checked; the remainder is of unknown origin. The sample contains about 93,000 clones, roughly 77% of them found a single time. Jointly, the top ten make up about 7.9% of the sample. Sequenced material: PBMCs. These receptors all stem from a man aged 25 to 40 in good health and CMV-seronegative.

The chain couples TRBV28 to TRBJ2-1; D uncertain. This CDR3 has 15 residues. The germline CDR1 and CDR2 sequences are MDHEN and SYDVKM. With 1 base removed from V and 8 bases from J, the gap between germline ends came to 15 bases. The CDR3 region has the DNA TGTGCCAGCAGTTTATATCATGGTCGGTACCATGAGCAGTTCTTC. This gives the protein CASSLYHGRYHEQFF.

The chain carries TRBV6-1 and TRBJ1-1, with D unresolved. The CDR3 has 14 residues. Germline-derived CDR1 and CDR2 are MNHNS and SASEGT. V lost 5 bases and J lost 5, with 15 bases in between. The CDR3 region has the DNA TGTGCCAGCAGTCAAAGACAAAGTGGTACTGAAGCTTTCTTT. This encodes CASSQRQSGTEAFF.

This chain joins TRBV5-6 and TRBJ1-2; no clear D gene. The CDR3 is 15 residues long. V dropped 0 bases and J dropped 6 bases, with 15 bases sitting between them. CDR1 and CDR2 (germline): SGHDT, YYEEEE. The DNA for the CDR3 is TGTGCCAGCAGCTTGGTAACCGGAGTGCCCGATGGCTACACCTTC. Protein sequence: CASSLVTGVPDGYTF.

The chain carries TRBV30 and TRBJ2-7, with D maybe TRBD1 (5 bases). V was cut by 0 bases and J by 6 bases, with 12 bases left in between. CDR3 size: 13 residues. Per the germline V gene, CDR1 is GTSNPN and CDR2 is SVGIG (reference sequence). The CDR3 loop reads CAWSVLIGAEQYF. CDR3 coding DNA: TGTGCCTGGAGTGTATTGATAGGGGCCGAGCAGTACTTC.

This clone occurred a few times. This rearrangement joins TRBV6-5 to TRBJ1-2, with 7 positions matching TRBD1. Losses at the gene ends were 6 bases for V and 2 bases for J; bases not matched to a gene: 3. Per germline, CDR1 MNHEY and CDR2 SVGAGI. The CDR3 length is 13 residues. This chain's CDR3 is CASSQDRNYGYTF. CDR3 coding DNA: TGTGCCAGCAGCCAGGACAGGAACTATGGCTACACCTTC.

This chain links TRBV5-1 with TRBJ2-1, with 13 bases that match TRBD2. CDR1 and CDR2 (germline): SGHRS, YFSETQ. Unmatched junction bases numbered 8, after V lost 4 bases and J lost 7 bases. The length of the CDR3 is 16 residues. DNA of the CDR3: TGCGCCAGCAGCCCCCCGACTAGCGGGAGGCGGAATGAGCAGTTCTTC. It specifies CASSPPTSGRRNEQFF.

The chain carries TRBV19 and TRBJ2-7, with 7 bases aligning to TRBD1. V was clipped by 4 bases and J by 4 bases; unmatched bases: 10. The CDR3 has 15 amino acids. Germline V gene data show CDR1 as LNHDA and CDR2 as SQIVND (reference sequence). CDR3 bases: TGTGCCAGTAGTACTAAGACAGGGCAACTGTACGAGCAGTACTTC. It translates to CASSTKTGQLYEQYF.